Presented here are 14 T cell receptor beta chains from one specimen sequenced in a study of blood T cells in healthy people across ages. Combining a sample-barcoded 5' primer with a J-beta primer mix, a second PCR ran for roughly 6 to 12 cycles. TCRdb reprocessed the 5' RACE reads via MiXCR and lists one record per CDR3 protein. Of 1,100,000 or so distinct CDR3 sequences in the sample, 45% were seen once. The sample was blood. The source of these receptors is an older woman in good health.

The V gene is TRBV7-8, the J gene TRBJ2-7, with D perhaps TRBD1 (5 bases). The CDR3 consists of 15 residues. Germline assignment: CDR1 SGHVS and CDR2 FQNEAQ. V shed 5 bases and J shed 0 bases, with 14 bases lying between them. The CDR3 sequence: CASSPGWELSYEQYF. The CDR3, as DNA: TGTGCCAGCAGCCCAGGGTGGGAACTCTCCTACGAGCAGTACTTC.

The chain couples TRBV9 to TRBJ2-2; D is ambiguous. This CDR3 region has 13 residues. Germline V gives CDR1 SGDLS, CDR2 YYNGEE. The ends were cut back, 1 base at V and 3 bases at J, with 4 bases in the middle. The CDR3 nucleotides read TGTGCCAGCAGCGTATCGGACACCGGGGAGCTGTTTTTT. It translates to CASSVSDTGELFF.

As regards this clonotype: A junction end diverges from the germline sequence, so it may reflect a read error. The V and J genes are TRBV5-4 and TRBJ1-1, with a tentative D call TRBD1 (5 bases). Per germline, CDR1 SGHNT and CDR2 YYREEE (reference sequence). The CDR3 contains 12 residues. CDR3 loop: CACSSGGTEAFF. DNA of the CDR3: TGTGCCTGCAGCTCTGGGGGTACTGAAGCTTTCTTT.

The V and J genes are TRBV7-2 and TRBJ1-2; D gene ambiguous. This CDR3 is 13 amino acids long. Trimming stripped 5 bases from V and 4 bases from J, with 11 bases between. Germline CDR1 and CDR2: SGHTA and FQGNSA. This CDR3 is CASSQAPLYGYTF. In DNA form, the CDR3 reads TGTGCCAGCAGCCAAGCTCCGCTCTATGGCTACACCTTC.

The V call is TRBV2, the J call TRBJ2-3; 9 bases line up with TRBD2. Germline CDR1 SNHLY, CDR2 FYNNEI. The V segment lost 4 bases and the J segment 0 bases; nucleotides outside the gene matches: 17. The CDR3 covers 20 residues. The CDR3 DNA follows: TGTGCCAGCAGTGTTCCGAAGGCGGGAGGGCCCAAATCTAGCACAGATACGCAGTATTTT. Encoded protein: CASSVPKAGGPKSSTDTQYF.

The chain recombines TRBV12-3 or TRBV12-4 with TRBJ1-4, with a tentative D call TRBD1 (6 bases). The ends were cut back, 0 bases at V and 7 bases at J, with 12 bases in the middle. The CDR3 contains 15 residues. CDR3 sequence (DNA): TGTGCCAGCAGTTTAGCGGGGGCCCACTCTGAAAAACTGTTTTTT. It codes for CASSLAGAHSEKLFF.

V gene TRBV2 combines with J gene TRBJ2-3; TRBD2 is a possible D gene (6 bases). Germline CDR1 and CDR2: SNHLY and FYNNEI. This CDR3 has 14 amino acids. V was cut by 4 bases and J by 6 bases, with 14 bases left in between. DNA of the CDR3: TGTGCCAGCAGTGTTTACGGGAGTCCCGATACGCAGTATTTT. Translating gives CASSVYGSPDTQYF.

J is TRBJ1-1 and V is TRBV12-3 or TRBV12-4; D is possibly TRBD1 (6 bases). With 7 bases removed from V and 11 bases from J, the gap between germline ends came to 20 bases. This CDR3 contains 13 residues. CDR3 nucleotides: TGTGCCAGCACCTACCGGCCCAGCCAGGGGGCTTTCTTT. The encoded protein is CASTYRPSQGAFF.

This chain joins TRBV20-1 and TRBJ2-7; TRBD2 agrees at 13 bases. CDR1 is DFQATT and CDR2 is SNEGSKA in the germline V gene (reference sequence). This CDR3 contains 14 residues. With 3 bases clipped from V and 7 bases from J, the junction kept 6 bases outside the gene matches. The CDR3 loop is CSASRPGLAGEQYF. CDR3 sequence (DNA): TGCAGTGCTAGTCGTCCGGGACTAGCGGGGGAGCAGTACTTC.

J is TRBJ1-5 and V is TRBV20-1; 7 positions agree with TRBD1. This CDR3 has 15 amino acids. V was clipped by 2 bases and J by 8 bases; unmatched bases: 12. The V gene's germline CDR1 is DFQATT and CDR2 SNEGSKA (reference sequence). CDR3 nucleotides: TGCAGTGCTAGAATATCCAACAGGGGCGCTGAGCCCCAGCATTTT. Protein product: CSARISNRGAEPQHF.

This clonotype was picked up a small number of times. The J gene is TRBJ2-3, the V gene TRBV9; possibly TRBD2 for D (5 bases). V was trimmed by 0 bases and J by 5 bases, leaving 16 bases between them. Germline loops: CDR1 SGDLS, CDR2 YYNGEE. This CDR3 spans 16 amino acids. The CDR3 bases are TGTGCCAGCAGCGTAGGCCCTAGCTTAGGCGGAGATACGCAGTATTTT. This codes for CASSVGPSLGGDTQYF. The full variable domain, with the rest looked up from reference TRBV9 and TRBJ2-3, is DSGVTQTPKHLITATGQRVTLRCSPRSGDLSVYWYQQSLDQGLQFLIQYYNGEERAKGNILERFSAQQFPDLHSELNLSSLELGDSALYFCASSVGPSLGGDTQYFGPGTRLTVL.

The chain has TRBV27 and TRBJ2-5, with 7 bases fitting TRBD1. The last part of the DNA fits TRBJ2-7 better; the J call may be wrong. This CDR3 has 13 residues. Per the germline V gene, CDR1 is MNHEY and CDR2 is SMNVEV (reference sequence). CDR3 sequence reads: CASSFDRAAEQYF. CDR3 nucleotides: TGTGCCAGCAGTTTCGACAGGGCGGCCGAGCAGTACTTC.

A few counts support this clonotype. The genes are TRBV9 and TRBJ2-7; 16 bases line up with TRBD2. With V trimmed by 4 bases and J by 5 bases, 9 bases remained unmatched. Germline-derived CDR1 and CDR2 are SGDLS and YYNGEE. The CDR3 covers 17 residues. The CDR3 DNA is TGTGCCAGCAGCCAGGGACTAGCGGGAGGGTTTTTCCACGAGCAGTACTTC. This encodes CASSQGLAGGFFHEQYF.

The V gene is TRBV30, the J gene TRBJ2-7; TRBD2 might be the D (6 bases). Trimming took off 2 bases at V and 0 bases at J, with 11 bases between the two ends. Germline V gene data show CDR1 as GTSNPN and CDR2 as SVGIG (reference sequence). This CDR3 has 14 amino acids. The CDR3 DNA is TGTGCCTGGAGTCAGGAGGGGATCTCCTACGAGCAGTACTTC. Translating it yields CAWSQEGISYEQYF.